The 21 T cell receptor beta chains below come from one sample, sequenced in a study of blood T cell repertoires in COVID-19. Measured with immunoSEQ multiplex PCR; TCRdb has only the in-frame clones, and not every one. The data hold roughly 150,000 clones, with around 82% observed a single time. The sequencing input was peripheral blood. Receptors originate from a man in his 60s with active or convalescent COVID-19.

The rearrangement links TRBV27 to TRBJ1-1; 7 nucleotides agree with TRBD1. The germline gives CDR1 MNHEY, CDR2 SMNVEV (reference sequence). This CDR3 is 13 amino acids long. J lost 5 bases, V lost 5 bases, and 5 bases had no gene match. The CDR3: CASSQTGKTEAFF. CDR3 in DNA: TGTGCCAGCAGTCAGACAGGGAAGACTGAAGCTTTCTTT.

The rearrangement joins TRBV12-3 or TRBV12-4 to TRBJ1-1, with a weak D call TRBD1 (5 bases). V lost 5 bases and J lost 11, with 18 bases in between. The CDR3 runs to 13 residues. CDR3 coding DNA: TGTGCCAGCAGTCCCCGGGAGGGGTGGAGGGCTTTCTTT. It codes for CASSPREGWRAFF.

This chain uses TRBV5-1 with TRBJ2-3; D is perhaps TRBD1 (6 bases). The ends were cut back, 4 bases at V and 0 bases at J, with 12 bases in the middle. The CDR3 is made up of 15 amino acids. CDR1 SGHRS and CDR2 YFSETQ come from the germline V gene. CDR3: CASSKGHPSTDTQYF. Here the CDR3 DNA reads TGCGCCAGCAGCAAGGGACACCCTAGCACAGATACGCAGTATTTT.

The J gene is TRBJ2-7, the V gene TRBV28, with a weak D call TRBD1 (6 bases). Germline CDR1 is MDHEN and CDR2 is SYDVKM. Trimming stripped 7 bases from V and 4 bases from J, with 20 bases between. This CDR3 has 15 residues. The chain's CDR3 is CASTRPGGRGYEQYF. The CDR3 bases are TGTGCCAGCACAAGACCCGGCGGCAGGGGTTACGAGCAGTACTTC.

This clone has a single count. J is TRBJ1-6 and V is TRBV2, with D unclear. This CDR3 has 11 amino acids. The germline CDR1 and CDR2 sequences are SNHLY and FYNNEI. Trimming cost V 6 bases and J 6 bases, with 3 bases left between them. The CDR3: CASSRNSPLHF. The CDR3 DNA is TGTGCCAGCAGCCGTAATTCACCCCTCCACTTT.

The V and J genes are TRBV5-5 and TRBJ1-4; 10 bases agree with TRBD1. Germline V gene data show CDR1 as SGHKS and CDR2 as YYEKEE (reference sequence). This CDR3 spans 15 amino acids. The V segment lost 4 bases and the J segment 7 bases; nucleotides outside the gene matches: 7. DNA of the CDR3: TGTGCCAGCAGCCTCGAGACAGGGGGCCTTGAAAAACTGTTTTTT. It is translated as CASSLETGGLEKLFF.

The rearrangement links TRBV9 to TRBJ2-3; the match to TRBD1 covers 12 bases. V trimming: 0 bases; J trimming: 2 bases; junction bases outside the gene matches: 1. The length of the CDR3 is 16 residues. CDR1 is SGDLS, CDR2 YYNGEE, per germline. CDR3 loop: CASSVAGQGATDTQYF. The CDR3 nucleotides are TGTGCCAGCAGCGTAGCGGGACAGGGGGCCACAGATACGCAGTATTTT.

The rearrangement uses TRBV5-4 and TRBJ2-1; 12 bases match TRBD2. Looked up from germline, CDR1 is SGHNT and CDR2 is YYREEE (reference sequence). The CDR3 totals 17 residues. With 0 bases clipped from V and 5 bases from J, the junction kept 6 bases outside the gene matches. This CDR3 is CASSLEVSSGRDNEQFF. The CDR3 coding sequence is TGTGCCAGCAGCTTGGAAGTATCTAGCGGGAGGGACAATGAGCAGTTCTTC.

The chain's CDR3 is CASSPSTRSSYNEQFF. The CDR3 DNA sequence: TGTGCCAGCAGCCCATCTACGAGGAGCTCCTACAATGAGCAGTTCTTC. This sequence joins TRBV7-7 and TRBJ2-1; D is unclear. Deletions cut 5 bases from V and 0 bases from J, with 14 bases between. Germline V gene lookup returns CDR1 SSHAT and CDR2 FNYEAQ (reference sequence). CDR3 length equals 16 residues. Filled out from reference TRBV7-7 and TRBJ2-1, the complete variable domain reads GAGVSQSPRYKVTKRGQDVTLRCDPISSHATLYWYQQALGQGPEFLTYFNYEAQPDKSGLPSDRFSAERPEGSISTLTIQRTEQRDSAMYRCASSPSTRSSYNEQFFGPGTRLTVL.

The chain employs TRBV6-5 and TRBJ2-7; 8 bases fit TRBD1. The CDR3 is made up of 15 amino acids. CDR1 MNHEY and CDR2 SVGAGI come from the germline V gene. The V and J ends lost 6 bases and 1 base, in that order; junction bases with no gene match: 8. CDR3 sequence: CASRSSGTGSYEQYF. Here the CDR3 DNA reads TGTGCCAGCAGGTCCTCCGGGACAGGATCCTACGAGCAGTACTTC.

DNA of the CDR3: TGTGCCAGCAGTGAACAGGGGAATCAGCCCCAGCATTTT. It codes for CASSEQGNQPQHF. This chain connects TRBV6-1 to TRBJ1-5, with a possible D match to TRBD1 (6 bases). Germline CDR1 is MNHNS and CDR2 is SASEGT. V lost 2 bases and J lost 4, with 6 bases in between. The CDR3 runs 13 residues.

This clone was observed a handful of times. This sequence joins TRBV5-3 and TRBJ2-4; perhaps TRBD2 as D (5 bases). TRBV5-3 is reported as an ORF; its role is uncertain. CDR3 length: 17 residues. Trimming shortened V by 4 bases and J by 1 base, and 18 bases separated the two germline ends. CDR3 in amino acids: CARSKTRGNRAKNIQYF. CDR3 nucleotide sequence: TGTGCCAGAAGCAAAACCCGAGGGAACCGGGCCAAAAACATTCAGTACTTC.

Comment on this clone: At one end, the junction sequence differs from germline, possibly due to a read error. This chain connects TRBV5-1 to TRBJ2-1; TRBD2 matches at 9 bases. Germline CDR1 and CDR2: SGHRS and YFSETQ. This CDR3 has 15 residues. The CDR3 coding sequence is TGCGCCAGCAGCATATCCGGGACTAGCTACGATGAGCAGTTCTTC. The encoded protein is CASSISGTSYDEQFF.

About this clone itself: One junction end does not reproduce the germline sequence, and a read error may be involved. The CDR3 DNA is TGCGCCAGCAGTTTGGAGGGGACTAGCGTCTACGAGCAGTACTTC. Amino acid sequence: CASSLEGTSVYEQYF. The rearrangement uses TRBV5-1 and TRBJ2-7; 10 bases line up with TRBD2. The germline gives CDR1 SGHRS, CDR2 YFSETQ. The CDR3 is 15 amino acids. Supplemented by reference TRBV5-1 and TRBJ2-7, the full variable domain reads KAGVTQTPRYLIKTRGQQVTLSCSPISGHRSVSWYQQTPGQGLQFLFEYFSETQRNKGNFPGRFSGRQFSNSRSEMNVSTLELGDSALYLCASSLEGTSVYEQYFGPGTRLTVT.

This clone was seen once. This rearrangement joins TRBV19 to TRBJ1-5; 9 positions agree with TRBD1. The CDR3 length is 16 residues. From germline, CDR1 is LNHDA and CDR2 SQIVND (reference sequence). The V and J ends lost 5 bases and 5 bases, in that order; junction bases with no gene match: 10. The CDR3 region is CASSFTLGTGHQPQHF. For the CDR3, the DNA is TGTGCCAGTAGTTTCACGTTGGGGACAGGGCATCAGCCCCAGCATTTT.

The CDR3 is CASSQGGPADLREKLFF. The CDR3 nucleotides read TGCGCCAGCAGCCAAGGGGGCCCAGCGGACCTCAGGGAAAAACTGTTTTTT. The gene calls are TRBV5-1 and TRBJ1-4, with 7 bases lining up with TRBD1. Losses at the gene ends were 4 bases for V and 8 bases for J; bases not matched to a gene: 17. Germline CDR1 SGHRS, CDR2 YFSETQ. This CDR3 has 17 residues.

This sequence joins TRBV11-3 and TRBJ2-1; 8 nucleotides agree with TRBD2. CDR1 and CDR2 (germline): SGHNT, YENEEA. The CDR3 runs to 15 residues. V dropped 5 bases and J dropped 0; count of bases not matched to a gene: 3. DNA for the CDR3: TGTGCCAGCAGCCCGGGGGGGAGCTCCTACAATGAGCAGTTCTTC. This gives the protein CASSPGGSSYNEQFF.

This rearrangement joins TRBV7-9 to TRBJ2-1; 7 positions agree with TRBD1. The germline V gene encodes CDR1 SEHNR and CDR2 FQNEAQ (reference sequence). The V gene end was trimmed by 5 bases and the J gene end by 5 bases; junction bases not matched to a gene: 9. This CDR3 is built from 15 residues. The CDR3 loop is CASSQRQGVHNEQFF. CDR3 nucleotide sequence: TGTGCCAGCAGCCAAAGACAGGGTGTGCACAATGAGCAGTTCTTC.

CDR3 nucleotides: TGTGCCAGCAGCCAAGAAACAGCTCGAGCCAAAAACATTCAGTACTTC. It codes for CASSQETARAKNIQYF. This chain connects TRBV4-2 to TRBJ2-4; D gene ambiguous. CDR3 length equals 16 residues. The V and J ends lost 0 bases and 0 bases respectively, with 9 bases between them. Germline CDR1 reads LGHNA; CDR2 reads YNFKEQ.

CDR3 in amino acids: CASSRTVYSYNEQFF. In nucleotides, the CDR3 is TGTGCCAGTAGCCGGACAGTATACTCCTACAATGAGCAGTTCTTC. The chain is built from TRBV19 and TRBJ2-1; weak D call: TRBD1 (6 bases). Trimming took off 6 bases at V and 0 bases at J, with 12 bases between the two ends. Germline-derived CDR1 and CDR2 are LNHDA and SQIVND (reference sequence). There are 15 residues in the CDR3.

The DNA of the CDR3 is TGTGCCAGCAGCCCCGGGGGGGCCCTAGGCACTGAAGCTTTCTTT. Protein product: CASSPGGALGTEAFF. The chain employs TRBV6-6 and TRBJ1-1, with TRBD1 as a possible D gene (6 bases). Germline V gene lookup returns CDR1 MNHNY and CDR2 SVGAGI (reference sequence). The ends were cut back, 6 bases at V and 4 bases at J, with 18 bases in the middle. CDR3 length: 15 amino acids.